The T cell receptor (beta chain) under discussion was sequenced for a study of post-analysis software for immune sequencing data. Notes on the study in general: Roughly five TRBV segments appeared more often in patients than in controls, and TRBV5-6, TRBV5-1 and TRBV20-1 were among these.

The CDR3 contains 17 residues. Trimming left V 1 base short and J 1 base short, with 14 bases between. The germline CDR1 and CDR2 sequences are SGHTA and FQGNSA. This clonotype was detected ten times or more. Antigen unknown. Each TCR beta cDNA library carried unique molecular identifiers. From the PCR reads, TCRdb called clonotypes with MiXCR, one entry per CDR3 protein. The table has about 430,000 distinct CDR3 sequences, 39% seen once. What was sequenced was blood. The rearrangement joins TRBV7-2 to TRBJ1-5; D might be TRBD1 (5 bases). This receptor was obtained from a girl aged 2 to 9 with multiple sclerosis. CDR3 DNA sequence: TGTGCCAGCAGCTTAGTGGCGAGGGGCAGGAGCAATCAGCCCCAGCATTTT. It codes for CASSLVARGRSNQPQHF.